One TCR beta chain is described in this entry. What it binds is unknown. The data derive from a study of cytomegalovirus exposure and HLA in healthy donors. Study background: Samples from HLA-typed donors yielded about 85 million unique TCRs in an early data release.

Findings and caveats of the study: In an earlier analysis, about 87% or about 30%: the productive usage of most TCR beta V segments. The records held CMV serostatus as the only immune exposure information.

Vbeta (60) and Jbeta (13) primers were used in the PCR. In the authors' workflow: Unique TCR beta chains numbered about 72 million in a later analysis, with roughly 10 million shared. TCRdb's copy holds only in-frame clones and misses some; the assay was immunoSEQ multiplex PCR. V and J calls plus clone size are reproduced from that table; the DNA served to infer D and trimming. This sample's clone table lists 100,000 to 150,000 clones. The V gene end was trimmed by 5 bases and the J gene end by 1 base; junction bases not matched to a gene: 4. Germline loops: CDR1 MDHEN, CDR2 SYDVKM. This CDR3 is built from 15 residues.

The V and J genes are TRBV28 and TRBJ2-2, with 7 bases aligning to TRBD2. The TCR sequence derives from a woman in her 40s in good health and CMV-seronegative. Material for sequencing was PBMCs. CDR3 nucleotide sequence: TGTGCCAGCAGTCTGGGGGGGAGGAACACCGGGGAGCTGTTTTTT. Residues: CASSLGGRNTGELFF.